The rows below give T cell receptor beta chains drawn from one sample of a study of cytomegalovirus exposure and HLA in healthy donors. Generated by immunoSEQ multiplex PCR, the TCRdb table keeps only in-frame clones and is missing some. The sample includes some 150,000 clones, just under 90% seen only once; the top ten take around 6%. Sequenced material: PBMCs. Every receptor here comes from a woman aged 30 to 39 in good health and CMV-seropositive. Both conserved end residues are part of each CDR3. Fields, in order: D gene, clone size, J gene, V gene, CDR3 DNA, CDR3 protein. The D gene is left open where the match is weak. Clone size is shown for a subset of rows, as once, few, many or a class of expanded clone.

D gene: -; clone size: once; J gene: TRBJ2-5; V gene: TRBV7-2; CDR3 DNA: TGTGCCAGCAGCTTAGCGGGGAGCAGGCAAGAGACCCAGTACTTC; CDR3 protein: CASSLAGSRQETQYF
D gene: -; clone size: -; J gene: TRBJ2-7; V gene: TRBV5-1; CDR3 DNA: TGCGCCAGCAGCGTACAGGGCAGTAACGAGCAGTACTTC; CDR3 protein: CASSVQGSNEQYF
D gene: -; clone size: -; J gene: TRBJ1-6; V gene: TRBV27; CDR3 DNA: TGTGCCAGCAGTTTAGAGGGGGATAATTCACCCCTCCACTTT; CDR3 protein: CASSLEGDNSPLHF
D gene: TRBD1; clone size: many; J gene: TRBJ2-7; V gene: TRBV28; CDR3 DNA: TGTGCCAGCAGTTTCCGGGACAGGGTTCCGTACTTC; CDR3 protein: CASSFRDRVPYF
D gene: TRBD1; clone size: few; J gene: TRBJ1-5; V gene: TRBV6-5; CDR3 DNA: TGTGCCAGCAGCCGGACAGGGAATAGCAATCAGCCCCAGCATTTT; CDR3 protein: CASSRTGNSNQPQHF
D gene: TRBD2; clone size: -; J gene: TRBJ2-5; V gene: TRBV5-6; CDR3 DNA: TGTGCCAGCAGCTTGGAACCGGGACTAGCGGGAGGGGACCAGTACTTC; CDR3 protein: CASSLEPGLAGGDQYF
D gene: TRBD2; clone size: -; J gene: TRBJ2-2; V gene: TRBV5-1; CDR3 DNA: TGCGCCAGCAGCTTGGAAGGGTGGGGACTAATTAACACCGGGGAGCTGTTTTTT; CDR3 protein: CASSLEGWGLINTGELFF
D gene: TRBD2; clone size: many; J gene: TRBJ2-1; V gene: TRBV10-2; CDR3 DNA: TGCGCCAGCAGCTTCGGGACTAGCGGGGGGGCATATAATGAGCAGTTCTTC; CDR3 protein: CASSFGTSGGAYNEQFF
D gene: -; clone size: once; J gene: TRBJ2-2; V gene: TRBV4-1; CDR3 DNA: TGCGCCAGCCTCCCCGTGCAGGGGAGTGGGGCCGGGGAGCTGTTTTTT; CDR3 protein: CASLPVQGSGAGELFF
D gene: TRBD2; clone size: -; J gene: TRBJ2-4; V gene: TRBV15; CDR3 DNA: TGTGCCACCAGCAGAGAGGGAGCGGGAGGGAACATTCAGTACTTC; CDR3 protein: CATSREGAGGNIQYF
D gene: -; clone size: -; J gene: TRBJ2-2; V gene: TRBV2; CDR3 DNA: TGTGCCAGCAGTGATTGGAGGGCAGGGGGGCCCGGGGAGCTGTTTTTT; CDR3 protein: CASSDWRAGGPGELFF
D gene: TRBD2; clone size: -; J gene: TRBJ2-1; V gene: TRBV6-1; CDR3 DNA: TGTGCCAGCGGTGCCGGACTAGCGGGGGCCTACAATGAGCAGTTCTTC; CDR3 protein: CASGAGLAGAYNEQFF
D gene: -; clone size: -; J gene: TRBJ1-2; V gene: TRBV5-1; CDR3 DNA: TGCGCCAGCAGCCCGGAAGGAACAGGGTATCATGGCTACACCTTC; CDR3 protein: CASSPEGTGYHGYTF
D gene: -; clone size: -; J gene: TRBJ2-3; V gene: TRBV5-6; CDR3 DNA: TGTGCCAGCAGCCCGGGACCGACTAGGTTAGATACGCAGTATTTT; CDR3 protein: CASSPGPTRLDTQYF
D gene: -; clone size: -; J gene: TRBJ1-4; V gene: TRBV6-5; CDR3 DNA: TGTGCCAGCCACAGCACAGTAGACGAAAAACTGTTTTTT; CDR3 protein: CASHSTVDEKLFF
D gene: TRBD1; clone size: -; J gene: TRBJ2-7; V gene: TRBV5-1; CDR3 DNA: TGCGCCAGCACCGGGACAGTCCCCTACGAGCAGTACTTC; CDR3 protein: CASTGTVPYEQYF
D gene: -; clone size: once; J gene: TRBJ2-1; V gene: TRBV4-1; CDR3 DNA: TGCGCCAGCAGCCTAGGATACAGCGGAGCCTACAATGAGCAGTTCTTC; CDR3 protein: CASSLGYSGAYNEQFF
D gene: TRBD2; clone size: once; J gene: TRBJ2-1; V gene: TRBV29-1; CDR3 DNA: TGCAGCGTTGGGGGGGGAGTCGACTACAATGAGCAGTTCTTC; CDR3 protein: CSVGGGVDYNEQFF
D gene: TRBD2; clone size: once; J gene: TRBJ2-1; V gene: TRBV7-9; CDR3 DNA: TGTGCCAGCAGTATCCGGGACTACCTCAATGAGCAGTTCTTC; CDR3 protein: CASSIRDYLNEQFF
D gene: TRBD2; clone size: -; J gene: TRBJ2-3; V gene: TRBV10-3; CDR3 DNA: TGTGCCATCAGTGTTGGCGGGAGCATTTCAGATACGCAGTATTTT; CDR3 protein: CAISVGGSISDTQYF
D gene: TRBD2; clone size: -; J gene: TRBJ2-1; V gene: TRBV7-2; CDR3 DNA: TGTGCCAGCAGCTTCACTAGCGGGGCCTACAATGAGCAGTTCTTC; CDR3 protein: CASSFTSGAYNEQFF
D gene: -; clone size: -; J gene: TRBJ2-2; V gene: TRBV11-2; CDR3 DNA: TGTGCCAGCAGCTTACCCTACAGGACCGGGGAGCTGTTTTTT; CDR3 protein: CASSLPYRTGELFF
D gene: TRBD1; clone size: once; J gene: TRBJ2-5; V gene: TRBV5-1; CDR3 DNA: TGCGCCAGCAGCCGCGATACCGGGACAGGGGGCCTGGAGACCCAGTACTTC; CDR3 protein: CASSRDTGTGGLETQYF
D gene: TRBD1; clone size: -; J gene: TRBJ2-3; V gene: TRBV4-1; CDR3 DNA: TGCGCCAGCAGCCAAGGGACAGGGTCCTCAGATACGCAGTATTTT; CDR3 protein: CASSQGTGSSDTQYF
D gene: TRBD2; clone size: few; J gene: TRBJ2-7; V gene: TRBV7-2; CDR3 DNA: TGTGCCAGCAGCCGCATGGGGGGAGGGCCGGGAGGCTACGAGCAGTACTTC; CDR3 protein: CASSRMGGGPGGYEQYF
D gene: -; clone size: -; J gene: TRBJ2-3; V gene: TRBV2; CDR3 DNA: TGTGCCAGCAGCCTGTGGCATACGCAGTATTTT; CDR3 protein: CASSLWHTQYF
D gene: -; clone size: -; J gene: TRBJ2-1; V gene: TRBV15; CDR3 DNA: TGTGCCACCAGCAGAGATATAACATCCAATGAGCAGTTCTTC; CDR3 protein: CATSRDITSNEQFF
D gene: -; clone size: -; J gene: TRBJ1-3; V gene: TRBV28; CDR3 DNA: TGTGCCAGCCGGTCGATAGGGGCTGGAAACACCATATATTTT; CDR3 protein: CASRSIGAGNTIYF
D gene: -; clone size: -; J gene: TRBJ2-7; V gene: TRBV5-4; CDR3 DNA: TGTGCCAGCAGCATGGGCCCTATCTCCTACGAGCAGTACTTC; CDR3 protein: CASSMGPISYEQYF
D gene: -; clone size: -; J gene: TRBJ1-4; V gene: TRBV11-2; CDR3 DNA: TGTGCCAGCAGCCGGACTCTAATGGAAGAAAAACTGTTTTTT; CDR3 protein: CASSRTLMEEKLFF
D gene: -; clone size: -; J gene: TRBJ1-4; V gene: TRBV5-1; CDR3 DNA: TGCGCCAGCAGCTTGGAAGGGGCGCTGGGAGAAAAACTGTTTTTT; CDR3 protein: CASSLEGALGEKLFF
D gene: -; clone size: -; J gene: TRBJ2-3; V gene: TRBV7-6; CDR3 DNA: TGTGCCAGCAGCCGAGCGGAGGAAGATACGCAGTATTTT; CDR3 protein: CASSRAEEDTQYF
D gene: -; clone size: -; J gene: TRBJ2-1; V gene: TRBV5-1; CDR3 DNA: TGCGCCAGCAGGGGGGGAAGCAATGAGCAGTTCTTC; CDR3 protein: CASRGGSNEQFF
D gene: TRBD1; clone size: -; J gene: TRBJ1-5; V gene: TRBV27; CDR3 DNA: TGTGCCAGCGGCACAGGGGGTGGCTCCAATCAGCCCCAGCATTTT; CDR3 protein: CASGTGGGSNQPQHF
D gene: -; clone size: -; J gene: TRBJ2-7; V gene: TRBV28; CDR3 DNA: TGTGCCAGCAGGCGTACCTACGAGCAGTACTTC; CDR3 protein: CASRRTYEQYF
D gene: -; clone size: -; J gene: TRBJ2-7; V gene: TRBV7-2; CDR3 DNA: TGTGCCAGCAGCTTAGTGGCGGGCGTCGAGCAGTACTTC; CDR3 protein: CASSLVAGVEQYF
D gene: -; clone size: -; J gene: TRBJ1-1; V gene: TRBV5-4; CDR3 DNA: TGTGCCAGCAGCGCGGTTAGGGGGAACACTGAAGCTTTCTTT; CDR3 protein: CASSAVRGNTEAFF
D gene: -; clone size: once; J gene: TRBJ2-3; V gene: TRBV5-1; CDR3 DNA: TGCGCCAGCAGCTTGGGGGACATCATCACAGATACGCAGTATTTT; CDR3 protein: CASSLGDIITDTQYF
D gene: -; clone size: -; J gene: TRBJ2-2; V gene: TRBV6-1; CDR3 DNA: TGTGCCAGCAGTGACAGGGTCACCGGGGAGCTGTTTTTT; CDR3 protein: CASSDRVTGELFF
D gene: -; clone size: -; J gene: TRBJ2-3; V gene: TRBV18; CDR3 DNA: TGTGCCAGCTCACCAAGTAGAAGCACAGATACGCAGTATTTT; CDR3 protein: CASSPSRSTDTQYF
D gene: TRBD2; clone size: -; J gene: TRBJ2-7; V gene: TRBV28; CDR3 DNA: TGTGCCAGCATGCGGCGGGAGGGCTCCTACGAGCAGTACTTC; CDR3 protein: CASMRREGSYEQYF
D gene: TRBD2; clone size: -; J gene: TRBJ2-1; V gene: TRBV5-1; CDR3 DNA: TGCGCCAGCAGCTTGGAACTAGCGGACAATGAGCAGTTCTTC; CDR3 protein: CASSLELADNEQFF
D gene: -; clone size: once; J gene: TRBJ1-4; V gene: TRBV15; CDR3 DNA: TGTGCCACCAGCACTATAAGAGTTATCACTAATGAAAAACTGTTTTTT; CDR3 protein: CATSTIRVITNEKLFF
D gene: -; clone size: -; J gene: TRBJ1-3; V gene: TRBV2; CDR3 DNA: TGTGCCAGCGGTCAGGGTTCTGGAAACACCATATATTTT; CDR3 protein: CASGQGSGNTIYF
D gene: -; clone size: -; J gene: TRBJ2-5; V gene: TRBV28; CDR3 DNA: TGTGCCAGCAGTTTTGTCGAGACAGGAGGAGAGACCCAGTACTTC; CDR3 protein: CASSFVETGGETQYF
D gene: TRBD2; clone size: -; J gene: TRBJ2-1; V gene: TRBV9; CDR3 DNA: TGTGCCAGCAGCGCTCGTAGATTAGCGGGAGGGCCTGATGAGCAGTTCTTC; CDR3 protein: CASSARRLAGGPDEQFF
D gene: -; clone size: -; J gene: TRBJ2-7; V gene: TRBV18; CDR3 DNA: TGTGCCAGCTCACCACGGGCTCTGCAGGGTCTTAGCGAGCAGTACTTC; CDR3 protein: CASSPRALQGLSEQYF
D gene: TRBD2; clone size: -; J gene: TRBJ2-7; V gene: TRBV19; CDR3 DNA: TGTGCCAGTAGCTACTCCGGGACTAGCGGGTCCGATTACGAGCAGTACTTC; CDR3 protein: CASSYSGTSGSDYEQYF